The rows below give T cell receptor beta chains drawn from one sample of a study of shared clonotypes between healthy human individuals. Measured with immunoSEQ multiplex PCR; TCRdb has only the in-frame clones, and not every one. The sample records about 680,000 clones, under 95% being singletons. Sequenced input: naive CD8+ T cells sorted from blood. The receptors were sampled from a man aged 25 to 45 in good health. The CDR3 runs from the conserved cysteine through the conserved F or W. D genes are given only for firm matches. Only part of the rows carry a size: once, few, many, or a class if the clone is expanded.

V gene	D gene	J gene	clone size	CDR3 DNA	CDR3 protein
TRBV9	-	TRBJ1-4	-	TGTGCCAGCAGCGTAGGGCGCGTTGCAACTAATGAAAAACTGTTTTTT	CASSVGRVATNEKLFF
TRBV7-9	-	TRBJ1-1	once	TGTGCCAGCAGCCGCGGGAACACTGAAGCTTTCTTT	CASSRGNTEAFF
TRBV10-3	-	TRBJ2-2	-	TGTGCCATCAGTGAGCGGGCCTACAGGGTAGCGGCCTCAAGGGACACCGGGGAGCTGTTTTTT	CAISERAYRVAASRDTGELFF
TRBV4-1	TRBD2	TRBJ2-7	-	TGCGCCAGCAGCCAACGGGGGGGTTCCGAAGGCGAGCAGTACTTC	CASSQRGGSEGEQYF
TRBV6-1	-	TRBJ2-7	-	TGTGCCAGCATCTCCGGGACAATTTTCGGCTACGAGCAGTACTTC	CASISGTIFGYEQYF
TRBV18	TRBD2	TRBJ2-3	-	TGTGCCAGCTCACCACCTTTATTTATGACCCTCGGGGGAGGGGCAGATACGCAGTATTTT	CASSPPLFMTLGGGADTQYF
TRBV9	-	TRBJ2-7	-	TGTGCCAGCAGCGTAGGATCGGTGGGCGGATTGGGGATATACGAGCAGTACTTC	CASSVGSVGGLGIYEQYF
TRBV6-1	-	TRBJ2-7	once	TGTGCCAGCAGTGAAGCGCAACGATCCTCCTACGAGCAGTACTTC	CASSEAQRSSYEQYF
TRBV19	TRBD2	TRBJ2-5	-	TGTGCCAGTAGTATAATGAGGACTAGCGGTATTGAAGAGACCCAGTACTTC	CASSIMRTSGIEETQYF
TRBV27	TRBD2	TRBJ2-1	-	TGTGCCAGCAGTTTCAGAATTGTGGGACTAGCGGGAGCCAGCGATGAGCAGTTCTTC	CASSFRIVGLAGASDEQFF
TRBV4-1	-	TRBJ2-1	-	TGCGCCAGCAGCGACATCAGGGGCCGGAATGAGCAGTTCTTC	CASSDIRGRNEQFF
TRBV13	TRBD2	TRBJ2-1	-	TGTGCCAGCAGCTTTAGCGGGAGCGATCCCTACAATGAGCAGTTCTTC	CASSFSGSDPYNEQFF
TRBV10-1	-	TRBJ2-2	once	TGCGCCAGCAGTACACAGGGTACCGCGAACACCGGGGAGCTGTTTTTT	CASSTQGTANTGELFF
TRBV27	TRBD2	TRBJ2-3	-	TGTGCCAGCAGCTTAGCGGGCGGGAGGGCAGATACGCAGTATTTT	CASSLAGGRADTQYF
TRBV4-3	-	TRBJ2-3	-	TGCGCCAGCAGCCAAGGTTGGGGGGCGGCCTTTACAGATACGCAGTATTTT	CASSQGWGAAFTDTQYF
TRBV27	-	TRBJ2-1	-	TGTGCCAGCACCCCAGGGGGGAGGGGCTACAATGAGCAGTTCTTC	CASTPGGRGYNEQFF
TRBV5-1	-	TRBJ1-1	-	TGCGCCAGCAGCGGCAGGGGCATGAACACTGAAGCTTTCTTT	CASSGRGMNTEAFF
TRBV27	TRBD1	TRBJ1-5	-	TGTGCCAGCAGTTCCGGGACAGGGGTCACGCAGCCCCAGCATTTT	CASSSGTGVTQPQHF
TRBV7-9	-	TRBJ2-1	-	TGTGCCAGCAGCTTTTTGGACAATGAGCAGTTCTTC	CASSFLDNEQFF
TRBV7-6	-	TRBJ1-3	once	TGTGCCAGCAGCTCCACAGTTAACTCTGGAAACACCATATATTTT	CASSSTVNSGNTIYF
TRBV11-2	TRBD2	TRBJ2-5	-	TGTGCCAGCAGCTTGCTCCGACGAGCGGGGGGAGAGACCCAGTACTTC	CASSLLRRAGGETQYF
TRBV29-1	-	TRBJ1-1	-	TGCAGCGTACCGCACCGGAACACTGAAGCTTTCTTT	CSVPHRNTEAFF
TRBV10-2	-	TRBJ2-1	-	TGCGCCAGCAGCCTCGGTTGGGATGAGCAGTTCTTC	CASSLGWDEQFF
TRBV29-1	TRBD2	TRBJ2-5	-	TGCAGCGTCACTAGCGCGCAAGAGACCCAGTACTTC	CSVTSAQETQYF
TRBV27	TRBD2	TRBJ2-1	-	TGTGCCAGCAGTTTGGGGGGGTGGGGCAATGAGCAGTTCTTC	CASSLGGWGNEQFF
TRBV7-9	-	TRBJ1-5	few	TGTGCCAGCAGCCTCGACAGCTCAAATCAGCCCCAGCATTTT	CASSLDSSNQPQHF
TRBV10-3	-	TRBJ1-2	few	TGTGCCACCATGACAGGAAACTATGGCTACACCTTC	CATMTGNYGYTF
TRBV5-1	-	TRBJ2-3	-	TGCGCCAGCAGCTTTATTGGCGGGGTAGGAACAGATACGCAGTATTTT	CASSFIGGVGTDTQYF
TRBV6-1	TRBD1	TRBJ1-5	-	TGTGCCAGCAGTGAATGGGGGGGGACAGGGGGAAATCAGCCCCAGCATTTT	CASSEWGGTGGNQPQHF
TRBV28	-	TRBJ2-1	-	TGTGCCAGCAGTTTCATTGAGCAGTTCTTC	CASSFIEQFF
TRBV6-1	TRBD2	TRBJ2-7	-	TGTGCCAGCAGTGGAGGAGCGGGGGAATACGAGCAGTACTTC	CASSGGAGEYEQYF
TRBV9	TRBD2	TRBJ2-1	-	TGTGCCAGCAGCCCCCGGACGGGACTAGCCAGGAATGAGCAGTTCTTC	CASSPRTGLARNEQFF